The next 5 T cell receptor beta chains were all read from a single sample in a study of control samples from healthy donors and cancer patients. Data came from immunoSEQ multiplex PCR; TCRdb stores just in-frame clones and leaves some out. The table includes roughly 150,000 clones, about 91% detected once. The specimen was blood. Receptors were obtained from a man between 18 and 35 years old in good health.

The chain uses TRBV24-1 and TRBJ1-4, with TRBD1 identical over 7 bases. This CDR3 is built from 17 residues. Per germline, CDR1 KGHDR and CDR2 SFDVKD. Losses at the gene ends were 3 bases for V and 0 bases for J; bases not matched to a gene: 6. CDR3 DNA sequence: TGTGCCACCAGTGATGGGACAGCGCACTCAACTAATGAAAAACTGTTTTTT. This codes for CATSDGTAHSTNEKLFF.

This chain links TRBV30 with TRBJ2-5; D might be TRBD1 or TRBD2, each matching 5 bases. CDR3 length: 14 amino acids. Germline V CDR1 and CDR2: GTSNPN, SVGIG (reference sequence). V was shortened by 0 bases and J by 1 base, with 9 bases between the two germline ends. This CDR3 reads CAWSVNGGQETQYF. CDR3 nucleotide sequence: TGTGCCTGGAGTGTAAATGGGGGCCAAGAGACCCAGTACTTC.

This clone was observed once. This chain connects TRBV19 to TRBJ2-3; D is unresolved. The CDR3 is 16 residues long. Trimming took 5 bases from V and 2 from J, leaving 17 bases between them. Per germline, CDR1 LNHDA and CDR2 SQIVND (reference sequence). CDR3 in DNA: TGTGCCAGTAGTGACCGGAGAACCCTTATCACAGATACGCAGTATTTT. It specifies CASSDRRTLITDTQYF.

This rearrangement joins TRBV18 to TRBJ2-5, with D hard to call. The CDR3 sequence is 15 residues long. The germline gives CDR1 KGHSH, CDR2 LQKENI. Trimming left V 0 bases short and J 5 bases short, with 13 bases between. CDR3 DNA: TGTGCCAGCTCACCACCGGTCCCGCGTGGGGAGACCCAGTACTTC. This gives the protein CASSPPVPRGETQYF.

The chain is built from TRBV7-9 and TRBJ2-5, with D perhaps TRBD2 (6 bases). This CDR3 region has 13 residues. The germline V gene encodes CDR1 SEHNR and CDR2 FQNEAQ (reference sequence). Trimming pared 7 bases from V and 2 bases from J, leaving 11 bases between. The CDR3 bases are TGTGCCAGCAAGCGGGCAGCTCAAGAGACCCAGTACTTC. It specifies CASKRAAQETQYF.